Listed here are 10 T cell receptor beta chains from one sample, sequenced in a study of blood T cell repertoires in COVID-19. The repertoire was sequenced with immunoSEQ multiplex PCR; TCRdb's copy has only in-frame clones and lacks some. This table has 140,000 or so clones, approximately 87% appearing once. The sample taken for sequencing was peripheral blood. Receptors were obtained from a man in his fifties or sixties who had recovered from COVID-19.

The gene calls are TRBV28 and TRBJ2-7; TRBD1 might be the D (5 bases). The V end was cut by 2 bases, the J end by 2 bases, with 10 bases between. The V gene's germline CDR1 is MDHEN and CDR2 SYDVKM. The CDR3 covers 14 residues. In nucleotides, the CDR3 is TGTGCCAGCAGTTTAGCACAGGTTACCTACGAGCAGTACTTC. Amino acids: CASSLAQVTYEQYF.

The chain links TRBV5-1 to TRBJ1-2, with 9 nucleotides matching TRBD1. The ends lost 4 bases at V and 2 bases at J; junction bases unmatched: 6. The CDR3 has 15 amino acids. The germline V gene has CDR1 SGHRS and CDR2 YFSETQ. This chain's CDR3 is CASSGGQGVNYGYTF. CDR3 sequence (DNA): TGCGCCAGCAGCGGGGGACAGGGCGTCAACTATGGCTACACCTTC.

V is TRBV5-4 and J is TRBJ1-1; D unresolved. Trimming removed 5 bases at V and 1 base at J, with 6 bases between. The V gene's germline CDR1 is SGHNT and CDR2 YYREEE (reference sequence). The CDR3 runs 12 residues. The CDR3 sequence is CASRYPNTEAFF. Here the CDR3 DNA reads TGTGCCAGCAGGTATCCGAACACTGAAGCTTTCTTT.

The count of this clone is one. DNA of the CDR3: TGTGCCAGCAGCCGGGGAGCGGGTAGCGGGGGAAACATTCAGTACTTC. Protein sequence: CASSRGAGSGGNIQYF. V gene TRBV14 combines with J gene TRBJ2-4, with TRBD2 matching 9 bases. This CDR3 contains 16 residues. CDR1 SGHDN and CDR2 FVKESK come from the germline V gene. J was trimmed by 6 bases and V by 4 bases; bases with no gene match: 10.

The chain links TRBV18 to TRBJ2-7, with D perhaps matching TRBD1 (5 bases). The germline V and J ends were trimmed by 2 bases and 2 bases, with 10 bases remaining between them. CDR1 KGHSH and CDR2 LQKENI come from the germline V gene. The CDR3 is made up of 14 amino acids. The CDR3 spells CASSPGAGTYEQYF. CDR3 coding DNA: TGTGCCAGCTCACCAGGGGCAGGTACCTACGAGCAGTACTTC.

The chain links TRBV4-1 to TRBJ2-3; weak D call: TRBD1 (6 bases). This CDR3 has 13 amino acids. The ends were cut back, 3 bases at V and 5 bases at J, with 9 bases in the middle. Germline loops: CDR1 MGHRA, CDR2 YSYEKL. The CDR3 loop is CASSHPGQDTQYF. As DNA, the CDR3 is TGCGCCAGCAGCCACCCGGGACAAGATACGCAGTATTTT.

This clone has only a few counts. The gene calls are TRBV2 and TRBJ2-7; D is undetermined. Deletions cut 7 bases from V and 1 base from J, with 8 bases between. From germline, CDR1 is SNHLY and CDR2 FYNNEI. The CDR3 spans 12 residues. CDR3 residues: CASNIFSYEQYF. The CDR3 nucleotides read TGTGCCAGCAATATATTTTCCTACGAGCAGTACTTC.

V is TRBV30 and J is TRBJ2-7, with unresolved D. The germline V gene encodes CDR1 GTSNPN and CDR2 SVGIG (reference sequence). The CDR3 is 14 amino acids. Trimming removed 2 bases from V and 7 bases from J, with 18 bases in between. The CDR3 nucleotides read TGTGCCTGGAGTTCTTCAGACATAGTACCTGAGCAGTACTTC. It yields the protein CAWSSSDIVPEQYF.

CDR3 amino acids: CASSPRPGEAGELFF. The CDR3 DNA sequence: TGTGCCAGCAGCCCACGCCCCGGGGAGGCCGGGGAGCTGTTTTTT. The V call is TRBV9, the J call TRBJ2-2; a possible D gene is TRBD2 (6 bases). Per germline, CDR1 SGDLS and CDR2 YYNGEE. The V gene lost 4 bases and the J gene lost 6 bases, with 16 bases spanning the gap. The length of the CDR3 is 15 residues.

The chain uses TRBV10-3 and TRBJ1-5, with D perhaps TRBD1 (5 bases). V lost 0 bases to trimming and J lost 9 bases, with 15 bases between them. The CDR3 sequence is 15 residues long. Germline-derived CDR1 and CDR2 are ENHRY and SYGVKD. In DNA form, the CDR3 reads TGTGCCATCAGTGAGTCGATGGTCGGGGGTCCGCCCCAGCATTTT. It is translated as CAISESMVGGPPQHF.